This T cell receptor beta chain was documented in a study of OX40 agonist ivuxolimab in advanced cancers. With regard to the full study: Ivuxolimab was a fully human IgG2 agonistic monoclonal antibody targeting the costimulatory receptor OX40 (CD134). Intravenous ivuxolimab was administered to patients every 2 weeks at six dose levels: 0.01, 0.1, 0.3, 1.5, 3 and 10 mg/kg. Among the roughly 50 dose-escalation patients, around 19 had hepatocellular carcinoma, about 15 melanoma, 9 renal cell carcinoma and 9 head and neck cancer. A male proportion of roughly 85% and a mean age of 60 years, ranging from roughly 23 to 90, were recorded for the dose-escalation cohort. Prior anti-PD-1, anti-PD-L1 or anti-CTLA-4 therapy was permitted, and approximately 40% of dose-escalation patients had received checkpoint inhibitors. Partial responses were achieved by three dose-escalation patients, of whom one had hepatocellular carcinoma and two had cutaneous melanoma. The point of sequencing TCRbeta in the periphery was to test whether ivuxolimab changed TCR sequence diversity and drove clonal T-cell expansion. The paper covers the monotherapy dose-escalation part of the phase I ivuxolimab trial, which included N of about 50 patients.

Patients with a history of autoimmune disease or receiving systemic immunosuppression were excluded from the trial. Peripheral blood for TCR sequencing was collected from all dose cohorts at baseline, on cycle 4 day 1, and on cycle 7 day 1. Samples came from an open-label, multicenter, first-in-human phase I dose-escalation trial of ivuxolimab. Adults with locally advanced or metastatic melanoma, renal cell carcinoma, hepatocellular carcinoma or head and neck squamous cell carcinoma were enrolled in the trial. Before TCR sequencing, CD4+ T cells and CD8+ T cells from peripheral blood were sorted into separate populations. Beyond this particular receptor, the publication reports: Which antigens the clonally expanded peripheral T cells were specific for was not determined. Low levels of normalized T-cell clonal expansion were also seen in some nonresponding patients. In the 0.1-3.0 mg/kg groups, partial responders were among the patients with the lowest normalized peripheral clonal expansion, particularly in CD8+ T cells. After ivuxolimab, expanded clones were on average more numerous among CD8+ T cells than among CD4+ T cells. At doses from 0.1 to 3.0 mg/kg, clonal expansion was seen in both CD4+ and CD8+ blood T cells between baseline and week 6.

Regarding this clone: There is no known antigen for this receptor. Per-base quality was not reported, and no clone a single base away is much larger than it.

Spanning cysteine to phenylalanine, the CDR3 consists of 14 amino acids. Here the CDR3 DNA is all that survives: 42 bases in frame from base 1. From V the trimming removes 4 bases and from J it removes 7 bases, while the gene matches leave 8 bases of the junction unaccounted for. In the germline V gene, CDR1 corresponds to SGHTS and CDR2 to YDEGEE. For sequencing of the TCRbeta CDR3 region, genomic DNA was extracted from the sorted cells. The immunoSEQ Assay was used for sequencing of TCRbeta CDR3 regions. TCRdb stores this immuneACCESS table with in-frame sequences only. Part of the clones is absent; in the studies checked, under half of the shortfall reflects unresolved V genes, and no reason is known for the rest. The table for this sample lists almost 90,000 clones; roughly 93% of them were counted only once. The ten biggest clones cover about 0.76% of the sample.

The material sequenced was CD4+ or CD8+ T cells sorted from blood, taken in a trial of the OX40 agonist ivuxolimab. The receptor was derived from an adult with an advanced solid tumor such as melanoma, head and neck, liver or kidney cancer. Recombination linked TRBV5-8 to TRBJ1-1, and 9 junctional nucleotides match TRBD1. The CDR3 protein sequence reads: CASSADRGFIEAFF. The sequenced DNA is TGTGCCAGCAGCGCGGACAGGGGTTTTATTGAAGCTTTCTTT.